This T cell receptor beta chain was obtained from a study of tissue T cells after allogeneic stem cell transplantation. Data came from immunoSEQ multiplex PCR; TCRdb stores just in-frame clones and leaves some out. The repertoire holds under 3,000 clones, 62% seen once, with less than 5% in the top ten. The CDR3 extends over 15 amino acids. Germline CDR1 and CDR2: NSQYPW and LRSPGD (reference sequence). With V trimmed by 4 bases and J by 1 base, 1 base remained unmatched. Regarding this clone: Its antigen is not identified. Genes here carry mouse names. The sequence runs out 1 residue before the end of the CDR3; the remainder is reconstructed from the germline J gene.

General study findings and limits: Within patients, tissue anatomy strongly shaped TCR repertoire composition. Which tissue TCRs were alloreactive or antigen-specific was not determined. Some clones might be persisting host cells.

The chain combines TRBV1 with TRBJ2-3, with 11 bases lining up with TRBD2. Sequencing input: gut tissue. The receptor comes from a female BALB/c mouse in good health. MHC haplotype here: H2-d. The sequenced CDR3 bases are TGCACCTGCAGTGGGGGACTGGGGGGTGCAGAAACGCTGTAT. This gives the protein CTCSGGLGGAETLY. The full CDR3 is CTCSGGLGGAETLYF.